The 9 T cell receptor beta chains below all came from one sample that was sequenced in a study of T cells after yellow fever vaccination. MiXCR, run by TCRdb on the 5' RACE reads, gives a single entry per CDR3 protein. The data contain hundreds of thousands of distinct CDR3 sequences, 13% of them singletons. Specimen: PBMCs, collected on the day of the yellow fever booster vaccination. These TCRs come from a young man who received the YFV17D yellow fever vaccine.

In this sample, this clonotype turned up many times. The rearrangement links TRBV29-1 to TRBJ1-1; D possibly corresponds to TRBD1 (6 bases). The V end was cut by 6 bases, the J end by 0 bases, with 11 bases between. The CDR3 sequence is 13 residues long. Germline V CDR1 and CDR2: SQVTM, ANQGSEA. The CDR3 is CSVVRDMNTEAFF. Written as DNA, the CDR3 is TGCAGCGTCGTACGGGACATGAACACTGAAGCTTTCTTT. Full variable domain (missing parts from reference TRBV29-1 and TRBJ1-1): SAVISQKPSRDICQRGTSLTIQCQVDSQVTMMFWYRQQPGQSLTLIATANQGSEATYESGFVIDKFPISRPNLTFSTLTVSNMSPEDSSIYLCSVVRDMNTEAFFGQGTRLTVV.

This clonotype occurred a few times. This chain uses TRBV7-2 with TRBJ2-3, with D uncertain. The CDR3 is made up of 12 amino acids. Germline CDR1 SGHTA, CDR2 FQGNSA. Deletions cut 5 bases from V and 7 bases from J, with 10 bases between. CDR3 protein: CASSSLGNTQYF. The CDR3 coding sequence is TGTGCCAGCAGCAGCCTTGGGAATACGCAGTATTTT. Looking up the rest from reference TRBV7-2 and TRBJ2-3 gives the full variable domain: GAGVSQSPSNKVTEKGKDVELRCDPISGHTALYWYRQSLGQGLEFLIYFQGNSAPDKSGLPSDRFSAERTGGSVSTLTIQRTQQEDSAVYLCASSSLGNTQYFGPGTRLTVL.

This chain links TRBV7-2 with TRBJ1-5; no clear D. The CDR3 is 15 residues long. Trimming shortened V by 4 bases and J by 7 bases, and 17 bases separated the two germline ends. Germline CDR1 SGHTA, CDR2 FQGNSA. CDR3 loop: CASSYYTSSGQPQHF. For the CDR3, the DNA is TGTGCCAGCAGCTATTACACATCTTCTGGCCAGCCCCAGCATTTT.

This clonotype was counted between two and nine times. V and J are TRBV6-5 and TRBJ2-7; no reliable D call. V dropped 0 bases and J dropped 2 bases, with 8 bases sitting between them. Germline loops: CDR1 MNHEY, CDR2 SVGAGI. The CDR3 covers 14 residues. For the CDR3, the DNA is TGTGCCAGCAGTTACTCCCCTCAACCCTACGAGCAGTACTTC. Encoded protein: CASSYSPQPYEQYF.

The rearrangement uses TRBV5-6 and TRBJ2-1; D not certain. Trimming left V 2 bases short and J 10 bases short, with 7 bases between. The V gene's germline CDR1 is SGHDT and CDR2 YYEEEE. The CDR3 loop spans 11 amino acids. This chain's CDR3 is CASSFDQEQFF. For the CDR3, the DNA is TGTGCCAGCAGCTTCGACCAAGAGCAGTTCTTC.

The rearrangement links TRBV6-1 to TRBJ2-7; D perhaps matches TRBD1 (5 bases). V was trimmed by 8 bases and J by 3 bases, leaving 14 bases between them. CDR3 length: 13 amino acids. Germline-derived CDR1 and CDR2 are MNHNS and SASEGT. CDR3 sequence (DNA): TGTGCCAGCGGGGCAGGACATATCTACGAGCAGTACTTC. Protein product: CASGAGHIYEQYF.

The chain links TRBV3-1 to TRBJ1-1, with unresolved D. V gave up 1 base and J gave up 3 bases, with 12 bases separating them. Per germline, CDR1 LGHDT and CDR2 YNNKEL (reference sequence). The length of the CDR3 is 15 residues. In DNA form, the CDR3 reads TGTGCCAGCAGCCAAGTGTCGTCCAGTTACACTGAAGCTTTCTTT. Translation: CASSQVSSSYTEAFF.

This clonotype was counted between two and nine times. V usage is TRBV10-3 and J usage is TRBJ2-7, with a weak D call TRBD1 (6 bases). The V end lost 2 bases, the J end lost 4 bases, and 9 bases lay between the germline ends. CDR1 is ENHRY and CDR2 is SYGVKD in the germline V gene. This CDR3 has 13 residues. The CDR3 reads CAISERTVYEQYF. The CDR3 DNA reads TGTGCCATCAGTGAGCGGACAGTTTACGAGCAGTACTTC.

J is TRBJ1-4 and V is TRBV9; TRBD1 might be the D (5 bases). Germline CDR1 and CDR2: SGDLS and YYNGEE. The CDR3 runs to 14 residues. The ends were cut back, 4 bases at V and 7 bases at J, with 14 bases in the middle. CDR3 sequence: CASSLDSTGEKLFF. The CDR3 DNA reads TGTGCCAGCAGCCTAGACAGTACCGGTGAAAAACTGTTTTTT.